The 9 T cell receptor beta chains in this list originate from one sample, sequenced in a study of T cell responses to AZD1222 COVID-19 vaccine. Clones were sequenced by immunoSEQ multiplex PCR, and TCRdb holds only the in-frame ones, with some missing. The table includes nearly 90,000 clones, 70% to 90% detected once. This material consisted of peripheral blood, taken on day 0 of AZD1222 vaccination. The receptor set was obtained from an adult in good health.

This clone has just one count. This chain links TRBV24-1 with TRBJ2-3; D is unresolved. With 0 bases removed from V and 4 bases from J, the gap between germline ends came to 4 bases. CDR1 is KGHDR, CDR2 SFDVKD, per germline. The CDR3 has 13 residues. The CDR3 coding sequence is TGTGCCACCAGTGATTTGATCCCAGATACGCAGTATTTT. This sequence encodes CATSDLIPDTQYF.

This CDR3 reads CASSSPTETYEQYF. The CDR3 coding sequence is TGTGCCAGCAGTTCTCCGACAGAAACCTACGAGCAGTACTTC. The V call is TRBV28, the J call TRBJ2-7, with D possibly TRBD1 on 5 matching bases. The ends were cut back, 4 bases at V and 2 bases at J, with 12 bases in the middle. The CDR3 covers 14 residues. In germline, CDR1 is MDHEN, CDR2 SYDVKM.

The chain uses TRBV5-1 and TRBJ2-2, with TRBD1 identical over 9 bases. Germline values: CDR1 SGHRS, CDR2 YFSETQ. The CDR3 is 16 amino acids. V was pared by 0 bases and J by 4 bases, with 4 bases of the junction left unmatched. CDR3 protein: CASSLAGQGSTGELFF. The CDR3 region has the DNA TGCGCCAGCAGCTTGGCCGGACAGGGGAGCACCGGGGAGCTGTTTTTT.

The chain joins TRBV2 to TRBJ2-1, with 10 bases lining up with TRBD1. This CDR3 is 17 amino acids long. CDR1 and CDR2 (germline): SNHLY, FYNNEI. The V and J ends lost 6 bases and 5 bases, in that order; junction bases with no gene match: 13. The chain's CDR3 is CASSVGLRQGANNEQFF. The CDR3 DNA is TGTGCCAGCAGCGTAGGACTTAGACAGGGGGCAAACAATGAGCAGTTCTTC.

The chain combines TRBV7-8 with TRBJ1-4, with TRBD1 as a possible D gene (5 bases). This CDR3 comprises 13 residues. Trimming cost V 1 base and J 8 bases, with 8 bases left between them. Germline CDR1 is SGHVS and CDR2 is FQNEAQ. The CDR3 coding sequence is TGTGCCAGCAGCTTAGGTGGGGGGGAAAAACTGTTTTTT. Amino acids: CASSLGGGEKLFF.

The J gene is TRBJ2-1, the V gene TRBV6-6, with D possibly being TRBD1 (6 bases). CDR3 length: 12 residues. Per germline, CDR1 MNHNY and CDR2 SVGAGI (reference sequence). Trimming left V 6 bases short and J 8 bases short, with 11 bases between. The CDR3 coding sequence is TGTGCCAGCAGACCGAACAGGGATGAGCAGTTCTTC. The encoded protein is CASRPNRDEQFF.

This rearrangement joins TRBV7-9 to TRBJ1-2; D gene unclear. Germline lookup yields CDR1 SEHNR and CDR2 FQNEAQ (reference sequence). The ends were cut back, 1 base at V and 3 bases at J, with 9 bases in the middle. This CDR3 contains 14 residues. The DNA of the CDR3 is TGTGCCAGCAGCTTAGGTGGAGGCGACTATGGCTACACCTTC. This codes for CASSLGGGDYGYTF.

DNA for the CDR3: TGTGCCAGTAGTATATTCGGGACGGATGATCAGCCCCAGCATTTT. Protein product: CASSIFGTDDQPQHF. The chain links TRBV19 to TRBJ1-5, with a tentative D call TRBD1 (5 bases). Germline V gene sequence: CDR1 LNHDA, CDR2 SQIVND (reference sequence). V gave up 2 bases and J gave up 5 bases, with 13 bases separating them. CDR3 length equals 15 residues.

The rearrangement links TRBV4-2 to TRBJ2-7, with a weak D call TRBD1 (6 bases). With 2 bases removed from V and 3 bases from J, the gap between germline ends came to 14 bases. Germline CDR1 is LGHNA and CDR2 is YNFKEQ. This CDR3 is built from 15 residues. CDR3 nucleotides: TGTGCCAGCAGCCAAACATGGGGACATATCTACGAGCAGTACTTC. It is translated as CASSQTWGHIYEQYF.